The next 18 T cell receptor beta chains were all read from a single sample in a study of T cell repertoires in cytomegalovirus infection (dated by TCRdb to the late 2010s). The data were produced on an Illumina HiSeq 1500. TCRdb applied fastp at Q25 and MiXCR to the public reads, then kept only in-frame beta chains. Rows matching on CDR3 protein sequence are summarized as one entry with the most common DNA and genes. In all, the sample holds about 300,000 distinct CDR3 sequences, and about 9.2% of those were seen once. Approximately 2.3% of the sample rests with the top ten. Sequenced: PBMCs. These receptors were obtained from a human donor in good health (CMV status not recorded). Some clones in this sample may be carry-over from other donors' samples.

This clonotype was detected ten times or more. This chain connects TRBV7-3 to TRBJ2-1, with a tentative D call TRBD2 (6 bases). Trimming took 3 bases from V and 7 from J, leaving 13 bases between them. Germline lookup yields CDR1 SGHTA and CDR2 FQGTGA. CDR3 size: 14 residues. The CDR3, as DNA: TGTGCCAGCAGCTTTAGCGGTCCGGGGAATGAGCAGTTCTTC. It is translated as CASSFSGPGNEQFF.

This clonotype was seen many times. V gene TRBV28 combines with J gene TRBJ2-7, with D unresolved. Trimming pared 5 bases from V and 0 bases from J, leaving 8 bases between. Germline lookup yields CDR1 MDHEN and CDR2 SYDVKM. This CDR3 is built from 13 residues. Here the CDR3 reads CASSLPSSYEQYV. CDR3 coding DNA: TGTGCCAGCAGTCTCCCAAGCTCCTACGAGCAGTACGTC.

This clonotype was picked up many times. The gene calls are TRBV7-2 and TRBJ1-2; D is possibly TRBD1 (5 bases). CDR3 size: 13 residues. V dropped 5 bases and J dropped 11 bases, with 18 bases sitting between them. Germline V gene data show CDR1 as SGHTA and CDR2 as FQGNSA. Here the CDR3 reads CASSPGQGRGYTF. For the CDR3, the DNA is TGTGCCAGCAGCCCCGGGCAGGGACGGGGATACACCTTC.

This clonotype was counted at least ten times. This sequence joins TRBV6-5 and TRBJ1-3, with 8 bases matching TRBD1. J gave up 3 bases and V 3 bases, and 1 base lay outside the gene matches. The CDR3 spans 14 residues. Germline V CDR1 and CDR2: MNHEY, SVGAGI. The CDR3 region has the DNA TGTGCCAGCAGTTATGGACAGGGTGGAAACACCATATATTTT. It is translated as CASSYGQGGNTIYF.

This clonotype was recorded many times. This chain uses TRBV20-1 with TRBJ2-6; D not certain. Germline CDR1 is DFQATT and CDR2 is SNEGSKA (reference sequence). This CDR3 is 13 amino acids long. Trimming removed 4 bases at V and 4 bases at J, with 8 bases between. CDR3 in amino acids: CSAKALGANVLTF. CDR3 sequence (DNA): TGCAGTGCTAAGGCGCTAGGGGCCAACGTCCTGACTTTC.

This clonotype was detected many times. The V gene is TRBV7-8, the J gene TRBJ2-6, with 9 nucleotides matching TRBD1. Unmatched junction bases numbered 9, after V lost 5 bases and J lost 1 base. CDR1 is SGHVS, CDR2 FQNEAQ, per germline. The CDR3 runs 18 residues. CDR3 loop: CASSRRLDRGSGANVLTF. The CDR3 DNA reads TGTGCCAGCAGCCGACGTTTGGACAGGGGATCTGGGGCCAACGTCCTGACTTTC.

This clonotype has a count of ten or more. The V call is TRBV7-6, the J call TRBJ1-5; 7 bases fit TRBD1. The germline gives CDR1 SGHVS, CDR2 FNYEAQ. Trimming took 4 bases from V and 5 from J; bases not matched to a gene: 8. This CDR3 is built from 15 residues. CDR3 sequence reads: CASSSRTGDYQPQHF. The CDR3, as DNA: TGTGCCAGCAGCTCGCGGACAGGAGACTATCAGCCCCAGCATTTT. Complete variable domain (other parts from reference TRBV7-6 and TRBJ1-5): GAGVSQSPRYKVTKRGQDVALRCDPISGHVSLYWYRQALGQGPEFLTYFNYEAQQDKSGLPNDRFSAERPEGSISTLTIQRTEQRDSAMYRCASSSRTGDYQPQHFGDGTRLSIL.

In its sample, this clonotype was seen many times. The CDR3 sequence is CASSRGGGLGYNEQFF. CDR3 coding DNA: TGTGCCAGCAGTCGCGGCGGGGGTTTGGGCTACAATGAGCAGTTCTTC. The J gene is TRBJ2-1, the V gene TRBV6-2 or TRBV6-3, with 7 bases lining up with TRBD2. The germline CDR1 and CDR2 sequences are MNHEY and SVGEGT. Trimming at V came to 5 bases and at J to 3 bases, leaving 10 bases not matched to a gene. The CDR3 runs 16 residues.

This clonotype was recorded at least ten times. The V and J genes are TRBV28 and TRBJ1-1; D is perhaps TRBD1 (5 bases). The CDR3 totals 14 residues. Germline CDR1 is MDHEN and CDR2 is SYDVKM. V was clipped by 3 bases and J by 3 bases, with 11 bases between them. CDR3 residues: CASSLWGRDTEAFF. DNA of the CDR3: TGTGCCAGCAGTTTGTGGGGACGTGACACTGAAGCTTTCTTT. Using reference TRBV28 and TRBJ1-1 for the parts outside the CDR3, the full variable domain is DVKVTQSSRYLVKRTGEKVFLECVQDMDHENMFWYRQDPGLGLRLIYFSYDVKMKEKGDIPEGYSVSREKKERFSLILESASTNQTSMYLCASSLWGRDTEAFFGQGTRLTVV.

This clonotype was counted ten times or more. CDR3 DNA sequence: TGTGCCAGCACCCGGCCAGCGGGGGGGTACAATGAGCAGTTCTTC. Translated, it gives CASTRPAGGYNEQFF. The chain links TRBV6-2 or TRBV6-3 to TRBJ2-1; 10 bases match TRBD2. The CDR3 loop spans 15 amino acids. Germline V gives CDR1 MNHEY, CDR2 SVGEGT. V lost 7 bases and J lost 4; bases outside the gene matches: 7.

V and J are TRBV2 and TRBJ1-2; unclear D gene. CDR1 is SNHLY and CDR2 is FYNNEI in the germline V gene. This CDR3 has 11 amino acids. V dropped 7 bases and J dropped 4 bases, with 7 bases sitting between them. The CDR3 loop reads CASTDGYGYTF. The CDR3 region has the DNA TGTGCCAGCACAGACGGCTATGGCTACACCTTC.

The rearrangement uses TRBV20-1 and TRBJ2-1; tentative D call: TRBD2 (5 bases). Trimming took 8 bases from V and 0 from J, leaving 11 bases between them. The CDR3 contains 13 residues. Germline V gene data show CDR1 as DFQATT and CDR2 as SNEGSKA (reference sequence). The CDR3 region has the DNA TGCAGTTTGGGAGAGAGCTCCTACAATGAGCAGTTCTTC. This encodes CSLGESSYNEQFF.

Ten or more counts support this clonotype. The J gene is TRBJ1-3, the V gene TRBV20-1; D perhaps matches TRBD1 (6 bases). This CDR3 has 14 amino acids. Germline-derived CDR1 and CDR2 are DFQATT and SNEGSKA (reference sequence). Trimming took off 3 bases at V and 0 bases at J, with 9 bases between the two ends. CDR3 loop: CSARRTDSGNTIYF. CDR3 nucleotide sequence: TGCAGTGCTAGGAGGACAGACTCTGGAAACACCATATATTTT.

This clonotype was seen repeatedly, ten times or more. V usage is TRBV7-9 and J usage is TRBJ1-1, with TRBD1 matching 8 bases. Germline assignment: CDR1 SEHNR and CDR2 FQNEAQ (reference sequence). Trimming removed 5 bases from V and 10 bases from J; junction bases left unmatched: 12. The CDR3 extends over 14 amino acids. Written as DNA, the CDR3 is TGTGCCAGCAGCGTAGGACAGGGCGGCGAGGGAGCTTTCTTT. Translated, it gives CASSVGQGGEGAFF.

V gene TRBV7-2 combines with J gene TRBJ2-2; D not certain. Germline CDR1 is SGHTA and CDR2 is FQGNSA. V lost 7 bases to trimming and J lost 5 bases, with 17 bases between them. The CDR3 has 15 amino acids. CDR3 nucleotide sequence: TGTGCCAGCACTTTATTAGTGCCGGAGACCGGGGAGCTGTTTTTT. It codes for CASTLLVPETGELFF.

At least ten counts were recorded for this clonotype. The chain recombines TRBV20-1 with TRBJ2-5; tentatively, D is TRBD2 (5 bases). This CDR3 is built from 14 residues. Looked up from germline, CDR1 is DFQATT and CDR2 is SNEGSKA (reference sequence). CDR3 amino acids: CSLRTSPYQETQYF. CDR3 bases: TGCAGCCTTAGGACTTCGCCGTACCAAGAGACCCAGTACTTC.

This clonotype was counted a few times. V gene TRBV20-1 combines with J gene TRBJ1-5; possibly TRBD1 for D (6 bases). CDR3 length: 13 amino acids. Germline loops: CDR1 DFQATT, CDR2 SNEGSKA (reference sequence). Trimming removed 0 bases from V and 9 bases from J, with 12 bases in between. The CDR3 is CSARDGQLRPQHF. CDR3 DNA sequence: TGCAGTGCTAGAGATGGACAGCTTCGGCCCCAGCATTTT.

This clonotype was counted ten times or more. V gene TRBV7-2 combines with J gene TRBJ1-5; D is undetermined. In germline, CDR1 is SGHTA, CDR2 FQGNSA. Trimming took 3 bases from V and 0 from J, leaving 18 bases between them. The CDR3 contains 18 residues. CDR3: CASSLIGRTMNSNQPQHF. CDR3 DNA: TGTGCCAGCAGCTTGATCGGTCGAACAATGAATAGCAATCAGCCCCAGCATTTT.